This T cell receptor beta chain was observed in a study of T cell responses to AZD1222 COVID-19 vaccine. General study points: Only five to seven AZD1222 recipients were seropositive at baseline. The donor cohort was predominantly white British with a female majority, and clonal diversity may have been underestimated.

In this sample, this clone turned up once. Its specificity is unknown. The repertoire was sequenced with immunoSEQ multiplex PCR; TCRdb's copy has only in-frame clones and lacks some. The data show about 120,000 clones, more than 75% seen once. This TCR was recovered from an adult in good health. Material: peripheral blood, obtained on day 0 of AZD1222 vaccination.

The CDR3: CSAVQEDTQYF. The CDR3 region has the DNA TGCAGTGCGGTTCAAGAAGATACGCAGTATTTT. The V call is TRBV20-1, the J call TRBJ2-3; D remains unclear. CDR1 is DFQATT, CDR2 SNEGSKA, per germline (reference sequence). Trimming cost V 6 bases and J 5 bases, with 9 bases left between them. The CDR3 totals 11 residues.